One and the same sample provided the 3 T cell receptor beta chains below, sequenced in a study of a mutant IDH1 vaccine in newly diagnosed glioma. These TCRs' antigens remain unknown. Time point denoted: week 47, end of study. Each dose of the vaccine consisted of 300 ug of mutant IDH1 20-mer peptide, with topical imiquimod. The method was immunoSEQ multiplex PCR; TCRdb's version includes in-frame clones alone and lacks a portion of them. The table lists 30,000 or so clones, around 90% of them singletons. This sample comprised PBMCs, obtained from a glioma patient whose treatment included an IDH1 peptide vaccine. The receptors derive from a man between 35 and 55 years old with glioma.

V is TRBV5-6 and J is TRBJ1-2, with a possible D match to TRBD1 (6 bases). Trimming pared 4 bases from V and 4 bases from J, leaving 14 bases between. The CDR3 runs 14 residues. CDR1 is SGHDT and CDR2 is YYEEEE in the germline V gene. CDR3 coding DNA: TGTGCCAGCAGCCTTACCAGGGGCCTCTATGGCTACACCTTC. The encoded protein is CASSLTRGLYGYTF.

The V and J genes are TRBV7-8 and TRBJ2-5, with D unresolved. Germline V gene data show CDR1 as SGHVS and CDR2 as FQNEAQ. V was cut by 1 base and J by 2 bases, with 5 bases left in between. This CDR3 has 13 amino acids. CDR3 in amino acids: CASSLGQQETQYF. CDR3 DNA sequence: TGTGCCAGCAGCTTAGGTCAGCAAGAGACCCAGTACTTC.

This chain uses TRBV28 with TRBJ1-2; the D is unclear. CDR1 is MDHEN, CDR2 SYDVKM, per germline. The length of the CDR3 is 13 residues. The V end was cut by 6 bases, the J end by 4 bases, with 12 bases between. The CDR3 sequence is CASRGGRFYGYTF. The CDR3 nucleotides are TGTGCCAGCAGAGGAGGCCGGTTCTATGGCTACACCTTC.